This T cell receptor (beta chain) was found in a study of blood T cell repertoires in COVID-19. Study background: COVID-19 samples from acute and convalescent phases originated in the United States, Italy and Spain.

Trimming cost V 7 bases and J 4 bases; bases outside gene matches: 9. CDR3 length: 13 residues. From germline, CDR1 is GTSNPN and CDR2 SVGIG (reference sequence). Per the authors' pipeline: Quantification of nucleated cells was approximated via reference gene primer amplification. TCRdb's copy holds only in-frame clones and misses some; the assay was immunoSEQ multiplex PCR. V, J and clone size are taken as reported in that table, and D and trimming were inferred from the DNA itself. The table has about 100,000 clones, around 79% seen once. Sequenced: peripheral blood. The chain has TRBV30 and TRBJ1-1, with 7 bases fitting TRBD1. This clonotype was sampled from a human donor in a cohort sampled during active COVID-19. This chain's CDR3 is CAYRRDRGTEAFF. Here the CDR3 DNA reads TGTGCCTACCGCCGGGACAGAGGCACTGAAGCTTTCTTT.